This T cell receptor beta chain comes out of a study of shared clonotypes between healthy human individuals. Overall study findings and caveats: Sequencing depth was expected to affect clonotype sharing among donors.

CD45RO-negative, CCR7-selected cells formed the naive CD8 fraction, which excluded terminally differentiated effector memory CD45RA+ cells. Assay: immunoSEQ multiplex PCR; the TCRdb copy retains only in-frame clones and omits some. The repertoire has hundreds of thousands of clones, about 96% of them found once; the top ten carry around 0.25%. From germline, CDR1 is SGHRS and CDR2 YFSETQ. The CDR3 extends over 15 amino acids. The V gene lost 0 bases and the J gene lost 2 bases, with 9 bases spanning the gap. Comment on this clone: Its specificity is not known.

The clonotype comes from a man aged 30 to 45 in good health. Specimen: naive CD8+ T cells sorted from blood. The chain carries TRBV5-1 and TRBJ2-1; D remains ambiguous. The CDR3 loop is CASSLGVAAYNEQFF. The CDR3 nucleotides are TGCGCCAGCAGCTTGGGAGTGGCAGCCTACAATGAGCAGTTCTTC. Using reference TRBV5-1 and TRBJ2-1 for the parts outside the CDR3, the full variable domain is KAGVTQTPRYLIKTRGQQVTLSCSPISGHRSVSWYQQTPGQGLQFLFEYFSETQRNKGNFPGRFSGRQFSNSRSEMNVSTLELGDSALYLCASSLGVAAYNEQFFGPGTRLTVL.